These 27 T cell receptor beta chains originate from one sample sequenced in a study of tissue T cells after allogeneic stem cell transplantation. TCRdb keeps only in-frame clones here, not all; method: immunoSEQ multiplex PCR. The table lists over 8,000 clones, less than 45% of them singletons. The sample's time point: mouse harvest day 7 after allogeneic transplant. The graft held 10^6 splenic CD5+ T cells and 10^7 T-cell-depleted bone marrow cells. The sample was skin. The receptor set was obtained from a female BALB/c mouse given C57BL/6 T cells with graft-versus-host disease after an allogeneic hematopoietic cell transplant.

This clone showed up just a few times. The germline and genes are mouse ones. The covered CDR3 bases are TGTGCCAGCAGTCTGGTGGGGGGAGACACCCAGTAC. Translation: CASSLVGGDTQY. In full, the CDR3 reads CASSLVGGDTQYF. The J gene is TRBJ2-5, the V gene TRBV26, with 7 bases aligning to TRBD2. The read terminates 1 residue before the CDR3 end, so the remaining end is supplied by the germline J gene. Germline trimming cut 2 bases from V and 5 bases from J; bases unmatched to any gene: 1. The CDR3 runs 13 residues. The germline CDR1 and CDR2 sequences are KGHPV and FQNQEV (reference sequence).

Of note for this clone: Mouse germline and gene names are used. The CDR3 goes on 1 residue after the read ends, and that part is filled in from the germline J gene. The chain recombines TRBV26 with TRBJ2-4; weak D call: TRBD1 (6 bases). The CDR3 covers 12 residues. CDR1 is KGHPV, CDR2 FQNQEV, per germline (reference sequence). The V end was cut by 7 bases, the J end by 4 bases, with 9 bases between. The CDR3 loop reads CASTAGENTLYF. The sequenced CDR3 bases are TGTGCCAGCACGGCAGGGGAAAACACCTTGTAC.

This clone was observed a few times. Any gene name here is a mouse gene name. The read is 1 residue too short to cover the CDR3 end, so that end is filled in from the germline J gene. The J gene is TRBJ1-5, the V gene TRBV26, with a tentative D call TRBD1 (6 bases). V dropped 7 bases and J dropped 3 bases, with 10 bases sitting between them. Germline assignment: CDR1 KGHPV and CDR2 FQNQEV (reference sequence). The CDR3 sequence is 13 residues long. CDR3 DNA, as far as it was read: TGTGCCAGCACGGGACAAGGCAACCAGGCTCCGCTT. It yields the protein CASTGQGNQAPL. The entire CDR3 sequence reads CASTGQGNQAPLF.

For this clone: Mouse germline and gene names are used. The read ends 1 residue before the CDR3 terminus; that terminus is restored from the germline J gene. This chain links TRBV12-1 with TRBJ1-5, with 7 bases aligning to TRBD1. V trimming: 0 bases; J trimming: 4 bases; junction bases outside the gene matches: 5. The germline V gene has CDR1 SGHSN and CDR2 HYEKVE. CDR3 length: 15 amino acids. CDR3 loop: CASSLSRGGNQAPLF. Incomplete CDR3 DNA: TGTGCCAGCTCTCTCTCCAGGGGGGGTAACCAGGCTCCGCTT. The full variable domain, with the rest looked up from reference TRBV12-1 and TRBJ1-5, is DSGVVQSPRHIIKEKGGRSVLTCIPISGHSNVVWYQQTLGKELKFLIQHYEKVERDKGFLPSRFSVQQFDDYHSEMNMSALELEDSAMYFCASSLSRGGNQAPLFGEGTRLSVL.

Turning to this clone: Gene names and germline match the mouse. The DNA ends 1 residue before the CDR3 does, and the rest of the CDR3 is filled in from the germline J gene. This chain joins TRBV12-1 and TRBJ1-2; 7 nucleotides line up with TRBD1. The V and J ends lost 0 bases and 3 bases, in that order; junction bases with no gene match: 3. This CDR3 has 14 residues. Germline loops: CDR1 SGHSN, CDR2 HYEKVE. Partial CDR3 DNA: TGTGCCAGCTCTCTCCAGGGGGGACACTCCGACTACACC. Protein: CASSLQGGHSDYT. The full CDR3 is CASSLQGGHSDYTF.

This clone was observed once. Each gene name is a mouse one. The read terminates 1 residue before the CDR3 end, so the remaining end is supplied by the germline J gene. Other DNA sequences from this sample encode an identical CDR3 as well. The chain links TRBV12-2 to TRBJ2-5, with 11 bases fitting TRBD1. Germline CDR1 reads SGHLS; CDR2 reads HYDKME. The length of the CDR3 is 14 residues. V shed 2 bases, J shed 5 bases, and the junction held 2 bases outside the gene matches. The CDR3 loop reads CASSPGTGGDTQYF. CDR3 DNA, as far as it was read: TGTGCCAGCTCTCCCGGGACAGGGGGAGACACCCAGTAC.

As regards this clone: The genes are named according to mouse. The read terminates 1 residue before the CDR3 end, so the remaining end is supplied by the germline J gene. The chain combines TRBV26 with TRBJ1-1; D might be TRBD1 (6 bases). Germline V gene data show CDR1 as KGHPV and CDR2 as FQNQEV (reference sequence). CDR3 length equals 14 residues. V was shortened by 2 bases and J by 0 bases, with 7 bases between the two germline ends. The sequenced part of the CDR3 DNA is TGTGCCAGCAGTCTGGAGGGGGCAAACACAGAAGTCTTC. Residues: CASSLEGANTEVF. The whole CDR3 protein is CASSLEGANTEVFF.

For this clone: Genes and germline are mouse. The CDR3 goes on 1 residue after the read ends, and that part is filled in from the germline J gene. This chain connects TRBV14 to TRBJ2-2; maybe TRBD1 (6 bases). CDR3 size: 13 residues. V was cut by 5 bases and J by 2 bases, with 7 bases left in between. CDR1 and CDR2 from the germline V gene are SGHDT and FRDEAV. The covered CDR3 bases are TGTGCCAGCAGCGGACAGAACACCGGGCAGCTCTAC. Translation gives CASSGQNTGQLY. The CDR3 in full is CASSGQNTGQLYF. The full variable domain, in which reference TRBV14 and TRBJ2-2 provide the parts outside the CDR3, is EAGVTQSPRYAVLQEGQAVSFWCDPISGHDTLYWYQQPRDQGPQLLVYFRDEAVIDNSQLPSDRFSAVRPKGTNSTLKIQSAKQGDTATYLCASSGQNTGQLYFGEGSKLTVL.

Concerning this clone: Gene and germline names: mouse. Partial CDR3 DNA: TGTGCCAGCAGGGGACTGGGGGCGGACACCCAGTAC. Translating gives CASRGLGADTQY. The whole CDR3 sequence is CASRGLGADTQYF. This chain joins TRBV15 and TRBJ2-5, with 11 bases identical to TRBD2. Read coverage stops 1 residue before the CDR3 terminus; the germline J gene supplies the remainder. Trimming cost V 6 bases and J 6 bases; bases outside gene matches: 2. This CDR3 comprises 13 residues. Germline values: CDR1 SGHND, CDR2 FRSKSL.

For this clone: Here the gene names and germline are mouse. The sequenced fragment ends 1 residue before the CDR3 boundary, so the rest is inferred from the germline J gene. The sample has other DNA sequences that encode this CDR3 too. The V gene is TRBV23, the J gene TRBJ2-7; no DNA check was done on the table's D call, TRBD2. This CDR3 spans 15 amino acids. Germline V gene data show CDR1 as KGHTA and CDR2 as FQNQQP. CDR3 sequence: CSSSQSGTGGYEQYF. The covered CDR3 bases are TGCTCCAGCAGTCAATCCGGGACTGGGGGCTATGAACAGTAC.

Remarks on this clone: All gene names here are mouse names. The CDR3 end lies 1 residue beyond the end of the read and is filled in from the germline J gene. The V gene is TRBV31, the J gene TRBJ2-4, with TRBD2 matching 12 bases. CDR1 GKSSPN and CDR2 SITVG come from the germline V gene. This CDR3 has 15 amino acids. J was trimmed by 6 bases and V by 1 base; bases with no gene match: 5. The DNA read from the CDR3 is TGTGCCTGGAGTCAAGACTGGGGGGGCCGGAACACCTTGTAC. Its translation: CAWSQDWGGRNTLY. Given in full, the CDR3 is CAWSQDWGGRNTLYF.

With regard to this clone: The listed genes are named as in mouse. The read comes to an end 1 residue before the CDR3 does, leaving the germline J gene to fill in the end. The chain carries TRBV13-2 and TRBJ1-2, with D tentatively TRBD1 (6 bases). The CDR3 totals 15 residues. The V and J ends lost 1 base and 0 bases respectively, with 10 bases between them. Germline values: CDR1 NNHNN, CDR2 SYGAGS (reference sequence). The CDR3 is CASGDRAGANSDYTF. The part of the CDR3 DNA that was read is TGTGCCAGCGGTGATAGGGCAGGGGCAAACTCCGACTACACC.

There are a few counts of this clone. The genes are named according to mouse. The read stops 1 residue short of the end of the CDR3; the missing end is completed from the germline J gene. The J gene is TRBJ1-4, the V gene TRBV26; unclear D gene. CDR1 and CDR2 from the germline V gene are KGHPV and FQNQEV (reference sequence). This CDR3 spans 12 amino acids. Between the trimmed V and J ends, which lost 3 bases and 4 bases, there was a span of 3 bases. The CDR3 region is CASSLSNERLFF. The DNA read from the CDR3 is TGTGCCAGCAGTCTAAGCAACGAAAGATTATTT.

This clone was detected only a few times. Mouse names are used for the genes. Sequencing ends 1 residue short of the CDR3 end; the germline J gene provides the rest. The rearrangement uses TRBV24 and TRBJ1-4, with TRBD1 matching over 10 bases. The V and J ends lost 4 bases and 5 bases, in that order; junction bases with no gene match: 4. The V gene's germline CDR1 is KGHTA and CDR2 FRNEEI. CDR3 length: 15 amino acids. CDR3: CASSRDRGGNERLFF. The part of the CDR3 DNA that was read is TGTGCCAGCAGTCGGGACAGGGGTGGGAACGAAAGATTATTT.

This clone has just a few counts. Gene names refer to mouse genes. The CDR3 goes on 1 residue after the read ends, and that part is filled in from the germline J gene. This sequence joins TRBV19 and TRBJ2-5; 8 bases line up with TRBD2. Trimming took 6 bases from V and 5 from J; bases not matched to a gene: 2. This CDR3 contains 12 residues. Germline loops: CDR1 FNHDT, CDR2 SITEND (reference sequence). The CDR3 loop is CASTGGPDTQYF. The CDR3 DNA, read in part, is TGTGCCAGCACGGGGGGGCCAGACACCCAGTAC.

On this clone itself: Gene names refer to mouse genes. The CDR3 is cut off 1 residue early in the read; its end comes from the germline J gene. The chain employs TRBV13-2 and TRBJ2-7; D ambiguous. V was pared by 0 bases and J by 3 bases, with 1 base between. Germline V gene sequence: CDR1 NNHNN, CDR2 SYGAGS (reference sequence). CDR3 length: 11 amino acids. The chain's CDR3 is CASGDVYEQYF. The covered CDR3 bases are TGTGCCAGCGGTGATGTCTATGAACAGTAC.

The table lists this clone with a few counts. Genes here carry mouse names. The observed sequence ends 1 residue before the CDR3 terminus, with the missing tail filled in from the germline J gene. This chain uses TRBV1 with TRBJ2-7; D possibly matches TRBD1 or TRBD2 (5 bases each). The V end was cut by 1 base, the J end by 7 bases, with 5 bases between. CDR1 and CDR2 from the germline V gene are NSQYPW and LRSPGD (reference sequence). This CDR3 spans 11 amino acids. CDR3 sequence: CTCSAGGEQYF. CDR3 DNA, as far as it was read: TGCACCTGCAGTGCAGGGGGCGAACAGTAC.

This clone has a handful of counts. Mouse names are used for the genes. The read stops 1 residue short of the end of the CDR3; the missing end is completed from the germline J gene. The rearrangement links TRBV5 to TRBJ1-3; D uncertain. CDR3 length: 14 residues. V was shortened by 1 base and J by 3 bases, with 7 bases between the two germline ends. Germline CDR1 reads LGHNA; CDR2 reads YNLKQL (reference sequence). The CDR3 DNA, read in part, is TGTGCCAGCAGCCAAGCGTCTGGTGGAAATACGCTCTAT. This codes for CASSQASGGNTLY. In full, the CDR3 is CASSQASGGNTLYF.

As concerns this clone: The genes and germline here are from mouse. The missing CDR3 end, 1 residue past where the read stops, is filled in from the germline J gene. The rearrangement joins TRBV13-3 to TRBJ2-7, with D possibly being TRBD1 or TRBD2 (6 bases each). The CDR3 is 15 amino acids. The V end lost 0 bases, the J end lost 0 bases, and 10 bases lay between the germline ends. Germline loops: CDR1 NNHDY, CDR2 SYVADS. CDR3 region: CASSDARGLSYEQYF. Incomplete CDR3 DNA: TGTGCCAGCAGTGATGCTCGGGGGCTCTCCTATGAACAGTAC.

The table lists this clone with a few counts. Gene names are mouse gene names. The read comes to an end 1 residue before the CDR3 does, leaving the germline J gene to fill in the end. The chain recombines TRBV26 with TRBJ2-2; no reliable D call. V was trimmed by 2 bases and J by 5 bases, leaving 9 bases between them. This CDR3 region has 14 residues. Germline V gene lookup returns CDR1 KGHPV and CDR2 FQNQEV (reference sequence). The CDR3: CASSLEGGTGQLYF. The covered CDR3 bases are TGTGCCAGCAGTCTGGAGGGTGGGACCGGGCAGCTCTAC.

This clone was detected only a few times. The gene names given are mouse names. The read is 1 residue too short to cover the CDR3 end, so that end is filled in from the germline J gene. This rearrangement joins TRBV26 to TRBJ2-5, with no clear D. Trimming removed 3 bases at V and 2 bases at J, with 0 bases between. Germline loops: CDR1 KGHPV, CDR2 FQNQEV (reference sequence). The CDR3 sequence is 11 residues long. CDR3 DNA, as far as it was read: TGTGCCAGCAGTCTCCAAGACACCCAGTAC. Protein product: CASSLQDTQY. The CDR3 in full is CASSLQDTQYF.

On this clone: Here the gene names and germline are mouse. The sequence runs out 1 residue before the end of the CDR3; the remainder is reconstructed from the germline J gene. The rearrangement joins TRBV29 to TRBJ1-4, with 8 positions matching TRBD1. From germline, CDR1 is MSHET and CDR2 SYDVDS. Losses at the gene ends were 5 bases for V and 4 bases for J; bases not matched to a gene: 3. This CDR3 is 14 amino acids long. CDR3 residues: CASSPGGGNERLFF. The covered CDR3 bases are TGTGCTAGCAGTCCAGGGGGCGGCAACGAAAGATTATTT. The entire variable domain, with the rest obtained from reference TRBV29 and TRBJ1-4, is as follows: DMKVTQMPRYLIKRMGENVLLECGQDMSHETMYWYRQDPGLGLQLIYISYDVDSNSEGDIPKGYRVSRKKREHFSLILDSAKTNQTSVYFCASSPGGGNERLFFGHGTKLSVL.

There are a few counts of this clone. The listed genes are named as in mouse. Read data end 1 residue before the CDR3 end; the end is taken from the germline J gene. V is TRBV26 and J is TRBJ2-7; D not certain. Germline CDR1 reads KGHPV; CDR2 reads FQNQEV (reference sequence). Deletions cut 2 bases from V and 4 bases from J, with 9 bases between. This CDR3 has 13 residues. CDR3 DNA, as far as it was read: TGTGCCAGCAGTCTGCGGACGGGGTATGAACAGTAC. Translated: CASSLRTGYEQY. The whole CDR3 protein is CASSLRTGYEQYF.

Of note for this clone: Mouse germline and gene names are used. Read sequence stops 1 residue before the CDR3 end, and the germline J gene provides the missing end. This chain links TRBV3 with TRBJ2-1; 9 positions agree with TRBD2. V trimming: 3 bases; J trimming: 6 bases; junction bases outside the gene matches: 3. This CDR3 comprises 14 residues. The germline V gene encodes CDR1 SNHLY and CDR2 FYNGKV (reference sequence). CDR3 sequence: CASSFSGGVAEQFF. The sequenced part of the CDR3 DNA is TGTGCCAGCAGCTTCTCTGGGGGGGTTGCTGAGCAGTTC.

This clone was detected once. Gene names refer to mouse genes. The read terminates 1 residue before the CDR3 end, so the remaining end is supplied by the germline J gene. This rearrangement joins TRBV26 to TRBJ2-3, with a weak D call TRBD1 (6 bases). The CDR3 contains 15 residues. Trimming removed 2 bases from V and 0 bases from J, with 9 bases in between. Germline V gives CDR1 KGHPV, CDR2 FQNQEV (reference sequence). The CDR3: CASSLTGPSAETLYF. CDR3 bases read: TGTGCCAGCAGTCTGACAGGGCCTAGTGCAGAAACGCTGTAT.

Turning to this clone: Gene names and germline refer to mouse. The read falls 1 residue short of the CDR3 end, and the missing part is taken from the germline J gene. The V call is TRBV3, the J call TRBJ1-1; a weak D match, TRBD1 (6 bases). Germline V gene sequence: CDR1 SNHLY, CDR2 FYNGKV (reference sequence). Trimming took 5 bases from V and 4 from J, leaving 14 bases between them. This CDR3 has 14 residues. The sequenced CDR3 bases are TGTGCCAGCAGCCCCCGGGGGGGGCGCACAGAAGTCTTC. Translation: CASSPRGGRTEVF. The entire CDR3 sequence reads CASSPRGGRTEVFF.

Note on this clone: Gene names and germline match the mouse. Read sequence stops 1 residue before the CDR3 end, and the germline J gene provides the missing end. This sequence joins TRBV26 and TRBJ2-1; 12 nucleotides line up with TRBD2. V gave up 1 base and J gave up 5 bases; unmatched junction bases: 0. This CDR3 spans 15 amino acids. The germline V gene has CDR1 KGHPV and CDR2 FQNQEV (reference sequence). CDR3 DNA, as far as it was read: TGTGCCAGCAGTCTGTGGGACTGGGGGGATGCTGAGCAGTTC. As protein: CASSLWDWGDAEQF. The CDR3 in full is CASSLWDWGDAEQFF.